Below, 25 T cell receptor beta chains from the same sample are listed, as sequenced in a study of shared clonotypes between healthy human individuals. Assay: immunoSEQ multiplex PCR; the TCRdb copy retains only in-frame clones and omits some. The data show about 120,000 clones, roughly two thirds seen once. Sequencing was carried out using memory CD8+ T cells sorted from blood. The subset is: CD45RO+ cells pooled with CCR7-negative TemRA cells. These receptors were taken from a woman aged 25-40 years in good health.

The chain couples TRBV4-1 to TRBJ2-1, with 7 bases lining up with TRBD2. Germline CDR1 MGHRA, CDR2 YSYEKL. This CDR3 is built from 16 residues. Germline trimming cut 1 base from V and 6 bases from J; bases unmatched to any gene: 9. The CDR3 DNA reads as TGCGCCAGCAGCCAAGTTTGGGCGGGAGAGGGCAATGAGCAGTTCTTC. Its protein product is CASSQVWAGEGNEQFF.

This clone was seen at least ten times. The V gene is TRBV5-1, the J gene TRBJ1-2, with D possibly being TRBD1 (6 bases). Per the germline V gene, CDR1 is SGHRS and CDR2 is YFSETQ. CDR3 length: 14 amino acids. Trimming took 0 bases from V and 5 from J, leaving 11 bases between them. CDR3 bases: TGCGCCAGCAGCTTGGAGTTGCAGGGGTATGGCTACACCTTC. Protein product: CASSLELQGYGYTF. The full variable domain, completed using reference TRBV5-1 and TRBJ1-2, is KAGVTQTPRYLIKTRGQQVTLSCSPISGHRSVSWYQQTPGQGLQFLFEYFSETQRNKGNFPGRFSGRQFSNSRSEMNVSTLELGDSALYLCASSLELQGYGYTFGSGTRLTVV.

This chain joins TRBV19 and TRBJ1-5, with TRBD1 matching over 8 bases. The CDR3 covers 13 residues. Germline values: CDR1 LNHDA, CDR2 SQIVND (reference sequence). Germline trimming cut 7 bases from V and 8 bases from J; bases unmatched to any gene: 7. CDR3 sequence: CASTGQVGEPQHF. As DNA, the CDR3 is TGTGCCAGTACGGGACAGGTGGGGGAGCCCCAGCATTTT.

V and J are TRBV5-3 and TRBJ2-7; D call uncertain. TRBV5-3 is an ORF, with its function uncertain. The CDR3 extends over 9 amino acids. Trimming shortened V by 8 bases and J by 3 bases, and 3 bases separated the two germline ends. The CDR3 loop reads CARNYEQYF. The CDR3 DNA reads as TGTGCCAGGAACTACGAGCAGTACTTC.

CDR3 nucleotides: TGTGCCAGCAGCCATGTGGGGGCAGATACGCAGTATTTT. Translating it yields CASSHVGADTQYF. The chain recombines TRBV9 with TRBJ2-3; the D gene could be TRBD1 or TRBD2 (5 bases each). Trimming shortened V by 4 bases and J by 4 bases, and 10 bases separated the two germline ends. The CDR3 has 13 residues. Germline lookup yields CDR1 SGDLS and CDR2 YYNGEE.

Regarding this clone: Other DNA sequences from this sample encode an identical CDR3 as well. The chain uses TRBV6-4 and TRBJ2-3; D ambiguous. Trimming took 0 bases from V and 0 from J, leaving 7 bases between them. This CDR3 is 15 amino acids long. Germline lookup yields CDR1 MRHNA and CDR2 SNTAGT. CDR3 bases: TGTGCCAGCAGTGACTCGGCAGGAAGCACAGATACGCAGTATTTT. It yields the protein CASSDSAGSTDTQYF.

This clone was detected many times. The DNA for the CDR3 is TGCGCCAGCAGCCAACACAGGGACACTGAAGCTTTCTTT. This encodes CASSQHRDTEAFF. The V and J genes are TRBV4-1 and TRBJ1-1; the D gene is possibly TRBD1 (6 bases). Trimming took off 2 bases at V and 3 bases at J, with 7 bases between the two ends. Looked up from germline, CDR1 is MGHRA and CDR2 is YSYEKL. This CDR3 comprises 13 residues.

The chain links TRBV6-6 to TRBJ2-3; TRBD2 matches at 11 bases. V trimming: 5 bases; J trimming: 2 bases; junction bases outside the gene matches: 6. Looked up from germline, CDR1 is MNHNY and CDR2 is SVGAGI (reference sequence). The CDR3 runs 16 residues. CDR3 sequence reads: CASSKTTSGTTDTQYF. CDR3 DNA: TGTGCCAGCAGTAAAACGACTAGCGGGACCACAGATACGCAGTATTTT.

This clone was seen just once. The V and J genes are TRBV19 and TRBJ1-1; D ambiguous. This CDR3 spans 12 amino acids. Deletions cut 1 base from V and 6 bases from J, with 6 bases between. Germline V gene lookup returns CDR1 LNHDA and CDR2 SQIVND (reference sequence). CDR3 amino acids: CASSIGYSEAFF. The CDR3, as DNA: TGTGCCAGTAGTATAGGATACTCTGAAGCTTTCTTT.

The chain carries TRBV6-6 and TRBJ1-1; D possibly corresponds to TRBD1 (6 bases). This CDR3 is built from 15 residues. In germline, CDR1 is MNHNY, CDR2 SVGAGI (reference sequence). V was pared by 6 bases and J by 0 bases, with 14 bases between. The CDR3 reads CASSSPGQVNTEAFF. The CDR3 DNA reads as TGTGCCAGCAGCTCCCCGGGACAAGTGAACACTGAAGCTTTCTTT.

The V gene is TRBV10-1, the J gene TRBJ2-5; D not resolved. Germline V gene lookup returns CDR1 WNHNN and CDR2 SYGVQD (reference sequence). Trimming took off 11 bases at V and 2 bases at J, with 18 bases between the two ends. CDR3 length equals 14 residues. CDR3 region: CAGIREATQETQYF. CDR3 nucleotide sequence: TGCGCCGGAATAAGGGAAGCCACACAAGAGACCCAGTACTTC.

CDR3 sequence (DNA): TGTGCCAGCAGTTTTTATATGGGGGGGCACGAAAAACTGTTTTTT. Protein sequence: CASSFYMGGHEKLFF. The chain employs TRBV27 and TRBJ1-4; D perhaps matches TRBD1 (6 bases). The CDR3 spans 15 residues. Germline V gives CDR1 MNHEY, CDR2 SMNVEV (reference sequence). Deletions cut 3 bases from V and 8 bases from J, with 16 bases between.

This clone was counted once. The V call is TRBV9, the J call TRBJ2-3; a possible D gene is TRBD2 (7 bases). Germline V gene sequence: CDR1 SGDLS, CDR2 YYNGEE. The CDR3 is 17 residues long. The germline V and J ends were trimmed by 0 bases and 0 bases, with 14 bases remaining between them. CDR3 nucleotides: TGTGCCAGCAGCGTAGCTGGGGGGGCACCTAGCACAGATACGCAGTATTTT. It codes for CASSVAGGAPSTDTQYF.

The chain links TRBV29-1 to TRBJ2-1, with 9 bases matching TRBD2. V was clipped by 1 base and J by 6 bases; unmatched bases: 7. CDR1 SQVTM and CDR2 ANQGSEA come from the germline V gene. This CDR3 has 15 amino acids. CDR3: CSVEGGRVPSNEQFF. In DNA, the CDR3 is TGCAGCGTTGAAGGCGGGAGGGTCCCGTCCAATGAGCAGTTCTTC.

This rearrangement joins TRBV6-4 to TRBJ2-1, with D perhaps assigned TRBD1 or TRBD2 (6 bases each). The CDR3 contains 15 residues. V dropped 5 bases and J dropped 8 bases, with 19 bases sitting between them. The germline V gene encodes CDR1 MRHNA and CDR2 SNTAGT. The CDR3 region has the DNA TGTGCCAGCAGTAATGGGGACACCGGGGGCGATGAGCAGTTCTTC. The encoded protein is CASSNGDTGGDEQFF.

The V call is TRBV28, the J call TRBJ2-1; TRBD2 agrees at 10 bases. CDR3 size: 18 residues. Germline V gene lookup returns CDR1 MDHEN and CDR2 SYDVKM. V shed 6 bases and J 0 bases; nucleotides not matched to a gene: 11. The CDR3 reads CASRPPSGRLSSYNEQFF. CDR3 sequence (DNA): TGTGCCAGCAGGCCTCCTAGCGGGAGACTGAGCTCCTACAATGAGCAGTTCTTC.

The V and J genes are TRBV6-5 and TRBJ2-7; TRBD1 is a possible D gene (6 bases). Germline values: CDR1 MNHEY, CDR2 SVGAGI. V lost 2 bases and J lost 4, with 9 bases in between. The CDR3 contains 13 residues. CDR3 loop: CASSYGQFYEQYF. CDR3 coding DNA: TGTGCCAGCAGTTACGGACAGTTTTACGAGCAGTACTTC.

This clone is a singleton in its sample. This chain links TRBV5-1 with TRBJ1-3; D uncertain. Trimming cost V 5 bases and J 0 bases, with 12 bases left between them. Germline V gene data show CDR1 as SGHRS and CDR2 as YFSETQ. This CDR3 comprises 15 residues. CDR3 DNA sequence: TGCGCCAGCAGATGGCTACCGAGCTCTGGAAACACCATATATTTT. Amino acids: CASRWLPSSGNTIYF.

This clone was counted once. This chain connects TRBV19 to TRBJ1-2; D is unclear. V was trimmed by 0 bases and J by 8 bases, leaving 10 bases between them. This CDR3 comprises 13 residues. Germline CDR1 and CDR2: LNHDA and SQIVND (reference sequence). This chain's CDR3 is CASSIDLGSGYTF. The CDR3 DNA reads TGTGCCAGTAGTATAGATCTCGGTTCCGGCTACACCTTC.

V and J are TRBV27 and TRBJ1-1, with a possible D match to TRBD1 (5 bases). The CDR3 runs to 14 residues. V lost 6 bases to trimming and J lost 0 bases, with 11 bases between them. From germline, CDR1 is MNHEY and CDR2 SMNVEV (reference sequence). The CDR3 sequence: CASRGTGMNTEAFF. The CDR3, as DNA: TGTGCCAGCAGGGGGACGGGAATGAACACTGAAGCTTTCTTT.

The sample holds one count of this clone. The J gene is TRBJ1-1, the V gene TRBV27; D unresolved. The V end was cut by 5 bases, the J end by 1 base, with 8 bases between. This CDR3 has 13 amino acids. Germline loops: CDR1 MNHEY, CDR2 SMNVEV (reference sequence). CDR3 sequence (DNA): TGTGCCAGCAGTGCCGATAGGAACACTGAAGCTTTCTTT. Amino acid sequence: CASSADRNTEAFF.

This chain links TRBV5-6 with TRBJ2-3; D unclear. The V gene's germline CDR1 is SGHDT and CDR2 YYEEEE. The CDR3 totals 15 residues. The V end was cut by 0 bases, the J end by 5 bases, with 13 bases between. Here the CDR3 DNA reads TGTGCCAGCAGCTTGGTACTGACCGGGCAAGATACGCAGTATTTT. Translating gives CASSLVLTGQDTQYF.

This clone was seen a few times. This rearrangement joins TRBV5-1 to TRBJ1-2; tentative D call: TRBD1 (6 bases). Germline loops: CDR1 SGHRS, CDR2 YFSETQ. Trimming took 0 bases from V and 8 from J, leaving 14 bases between them. This CDR3 region has 14 residues. The DNA of the CDR3 is TGCGCCAGCAGCTTGGAGTTCAGGGGCTGGGGCTACACCTTC. The encoded protein is CASSLEFRGWGYTF.

The chain links TRBV4-1 to TRBJ2-1; D remains ambiguous. Germline V gives CDR1 MGHRA, CDR2 YSYEKL. Trimming took 1 base from V and 4 from J, leaving 17 bases between them. This CDR3 has 17 residues. The CDR3 bases are TGCGCCAGCAGCCAAGCCTTAGCCGTGGTAGCTTACAATGAGCAGTTCTTC. It codes for CASSQALAVVAYNEQFF.

The J gene is TRBJ1-2, the V gene TRBV27; TRBD1 matches at 9 bases. V shed 4 bases and J 12 bases; nucleotides not matched to a gene: 3. The germline V gene has CDR1 MNHEY and CDR2 SMNVEV (reference sequence). The CDR3 totals 11 residues. CDR3 nucleotides: TGTGCCAGCAGTTACAGGGGGCGCGACACCTTC. It codes for CASSYRGRDTF.